This T cell receptor (beta chain) was identified in a study of cytomegalovirus exposure and HLA in healthy donors. The PCR had 60 Vbeta and 13 Jbeta primers. Generated by immunoSEQ multiplex PCR, the TCRdb table keeps only in-frame clones and is missing some. The sample yields 160,000 or so clones, approximately 80% seen once. Germline V CDR1 and CDR2: MNHEY, SVGAGI. The CDR3 loop spans 13 amino acids. V was cut by 7 bases and J by 5 bases, with 14 bases left in between. The sequenced sample was PBMCs. The source of this sequence is a middle-aged man in good health and CMV-seropositive. The chain carries TRBV6-5 and TRBJ2-5; weak D call: TRBD1 (6 bases). The CDR3 nucleotides read TGTGCCAGCAATCGCAGGGGTAAGGAGACCCAGTACTTC. Translation gives CASNRRGKETQYF.